This T cell receptor beta chain was sequenced for a study of blood T cells in healthy people across ages. Turning to this clonotype: Antigen: not known.

A second PCR, run for about 6 to 11 cycles, used a sample-barcoded 5' primer plus a J-beta primer mix. TCRdb passed the 5' RACE reads through MiXCR, listing each CDR3 protein once. Counted here are 630,000 or so distinct CDR3 sequences, about 32% occurring once; the ten biggest clones make up roughly 14%. General study points: Nothing was known about donor CMV status, and this possibly confounded expanded clonotype changes. A roughly linear age-dependent decrease characterized TCR beta diversity per million T cells.

Germline CDR1 and CDR2: ENHRY and SYGVKD. Between the trimmed V and J ends, which lost 8 bases and 7 bases, there was a span of 18 bases. The length of the CDR3 is 13 residues. The source of this sequence is a woman over 75 in good health. The sample comprised blood. This chain joins TRBV10-3 and TRBJ2-7; weak D call: TRBD2 (6 bases). The CDR3 DNA reads TGTGCCATCCTCTTGCGGGATAGCAATGAGCAGTACTTC. Translating it yields CAILLRDSNEQYF.